A single sample gave rise to the 8 T cell receptor beta chains below, sequenced in a study of T cell responses to AZD1222 COVID-19 vaccine. Using immunoSEQ multiplex PCR, the repertoire was profiled, and TCRdb retains in-frame clones only, with some absent. The data show some 200,000 clones, under 95% seen once. Here the sequenced sample was peripheral blood, taken on day 0 of MenACWY control vaccination. The receptor source for this set is an adult in good health.

V and J are TRBV7-9 and TRBJ1-2; 12 nucleotides match TRBD1. Germline CDR1 SEHNR, CDR2 FQNEAQ (reference sequence). The CDR3 runs 15 residues. V was clipped by 7 bases and J by 7 bases; unmatched bases: 10. The CDR3 DNA reads TGTGCCAGCACCACCCGGGACAGGGGGCCCACTGGCTACACCTTC. It specifies CASTTRDRGPTGYTF. The variable domain in full, with the rest retrieved from reference TRBV7-9 and TRBJ1-2, is DTGVSQNPRHKITKRGQNVTFRCDPISEHNRLYWYRQTLGQGPEFLTYFQNEAQLEKSRLLSDRFSAERPKGSFSTLEIQRTEQGDSAMYLCASTTRDRGPTGYTFGSGTRLTVV.

The chain carries TRBV27 and TRBJ1-1, with a tentative D call TRBD1 (6 bases). The germline V gene has CDR1 MNHEY and CDR2 SMNVEV (reference sequence). The V and J ends lost 2 bases and 6 bases respectively, with 10 bases between them. The CDR3 loop spans 13 amino acids. The CDR3, as DNA: TGTGCCAGCAGTTTAAAAGGGGGGCCTGAAGCTTTCTTT. It encodes CASSLKGGPEAFF.

V and J are TRBV28 and TRBJ1-5; D not certain. The CDR3 length is 12 residues. The V end lost 2 bases, the J end lost 6 bases, and 5 bases lay between the germline ends. The germline V gene has CDR1 MDHEN and CDR2 SYDVKM. The CDR3 loop is CASSLMSQPQHF. In DNA, the CDR3 is TGTGCCAGCAGTTTAATGAGTCAGCCCCAGCATTTT.

The chain carries TRBV18 and TRBJ1-2; 9 nucleotides align to TRBD1. The CDR3 covers 17 residues. Germline CDR1 is KGHSH and CDR2 is LQKENI. J lost 3 bases, V lost 2 bases, and 10 bases had no gene match. CDR3 sequence reads: CASSPTGQGAGDYGYTF. The CDR3 region has the DNA TGTGCCAGCTCACCAACGGGACAGGGTGCTGGTGACTATGGCTACACCTTC.

A few counts support this clone. The rearrangement links TRBV6-2 or TRBV6-3 to TRBJ1-1; D is unresolved. There are 14 residues in the CDR3. V lost 2 bases, J lost 4 bases, and 11 bases lay in between. From germline, CDR1 is MNHEY and CDR2 SVGEGT. CDR3: CASSYAWVGTEAFF. The CDR3 DNA reads TGTGCCAGCAGTTACGCCTGGGTTGGCACTGAAGCTTTCTTT.

The chain has TRBV3-1 (or the pseudogene TRBV3-2) and TRBJ1-3; maybe TRBD1 (6 bases). CDR3 length: 14 residues. Trimming removed 8 bases at V and 0 bases at J, with 11 bases between. CDR1 is LGHDT and CDR2 is YNNKEL in the germline V gene (reference sequence). CDR3 sequence reads: CASGRTVSGNTIYF. For the CDR3, the DNA is TGTGCCAGCGGCCGGACAGTCTCTGGAAACACCATATATTTT.

The chain has TRBV6-2 or TRBV6-3 and TRBJ2-2, with a weak D call TRBD2 (5 bases). The V and J ends lost 5 bases and 4 bases respectively, with 14 bases between them. The length of the CDR3 is 15 residues. CDR1 and CDR2 from the germline V gene are MNHEY and SVGEGT. In DNA form, the CDR3 reads TGTGCCAGCAGTAATCGACGGAGGAGCACCGGGGAGCTGTTTTTT. Its translation: CASSNRRRSTGELFF.

The V call is TRBV28, the J call TRBJ2-2, with D unclear. The CDR3 length is 12 residues. Trimming took 8 bases from V and 7 from J, leaving 11 bases between them. From germline, CDR1 is MDHEN and CDR2 SYDVKM. The CDR3 sequence: CASGRPRGELFF. For the CDR3, the DNA is TGTGCCAGCGGTAGACCGCGCGGGGAGCTGTTTTTT.